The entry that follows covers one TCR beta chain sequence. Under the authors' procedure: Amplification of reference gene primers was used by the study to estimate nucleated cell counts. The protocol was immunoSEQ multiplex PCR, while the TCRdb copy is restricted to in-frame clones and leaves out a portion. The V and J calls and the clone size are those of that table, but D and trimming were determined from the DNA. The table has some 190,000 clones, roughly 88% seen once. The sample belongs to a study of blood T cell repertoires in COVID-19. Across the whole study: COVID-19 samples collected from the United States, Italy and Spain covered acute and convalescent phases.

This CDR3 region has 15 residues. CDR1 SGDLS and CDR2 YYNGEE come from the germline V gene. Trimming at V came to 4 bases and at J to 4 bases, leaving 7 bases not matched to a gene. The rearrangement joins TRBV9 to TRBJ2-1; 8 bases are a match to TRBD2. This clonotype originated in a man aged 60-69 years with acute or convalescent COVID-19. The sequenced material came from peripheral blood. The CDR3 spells CASSYSGALYNEQFF. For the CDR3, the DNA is TGTGCCAGCAGCTATAGCGGGGCATTATACAATGAGCAGTTCTTC. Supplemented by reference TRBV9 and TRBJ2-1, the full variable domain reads DSGVTQTPKHLITATGQRVTLRCSPRSGDLSVYWYQQSLDQGLQFLIQYYNGEERAKGNILERFSAQQFPDLHSELNLSSLELGDSALYFCASSYSGALYNEQFFGPGTRLTVL.